These 27 T cell receptor beta chains came from one sample sequenced in a study of blood T cell repertoires in COVID-19. Clones were sequenced by immunoSEQ multiplex PCR, and TCRdb holds only the in-frame ones, with some missing. The table has roughly 410,000 clones, 89% seen once. Material: peripheral blood. These TCRs come from a woman between 40 and 50 years old with COVID-19, enrolled during active disease.

CDR3 DNA sequence: TGTGCCAGCAAGACGGTAGCGGGGAACACTGAAGCTTTCTTT. It is translated as CASKTVAGNTEAFF. The chain employs TRBV6-4 and TRBJ1-1; D uncertain. The CDR3 is 14 residues long. The germline CDR1 and CDR2 sequences are MRHNA and SNTAGT. V lost 7 bases and J 1 base, leaving 13 bases between the germline ends.

The CDR3 DNA is TGTGCCAGCTCACCACTACAACAGGGGGCGCTTGGAAACACCATATATTTT. Translating gives CASSPLQQGALGNTIYF. This chain joins TRBV18 and TRBJ1-3; 9 bases are a match to TRBD1. V shed 1 base, J shed 3 bases, and the junction held 7 bases outside the gene matches. Germline V lookup: CDR1 KGHSH, CDR2 LQKENI. There are 17 residues in the CDR3.

This clone was detected only a few times. This chain connects TRBV6-5 to TRBJ2-2, with D uncertain. Germline V gene sequence: CDR1 MNHEY, CDR2 SVGAGI. V lost 6 bases, J lost 5 bases, and 16 bases lay in between. The CDR3 runs to 15 residues. The CDR3 nucleotides are TGTGCCAGCAGGCCTCAAGCCGGGTGGACCGGGGAGCTGTTTTTT. Translation gives CASRPQAGWTGELFF.

The genes are TRBV7-3 and TRBJ2-5; 11 nucleotides align to TRBD2. The CDR3 is 20 residues long. After removal of 1 base from V and 2 bases from J, the junction contained 15 bases not matched to a gene. The germline CDR1 and CDR2 sequences are SGHTA and FQGTGA. Here the CDR3 reads CASSLRGRSTSGGLQETQYF. The CDR3 region has the DNA TGTGCCAGCAGCTTAAGGGGGAGGTCAACTAGCGGGGGTCTTCAAGAGACCCAGTACTTC.

CDR3 sequence: CATSNSNQPQHF. In DNA form, the CDR3 reads TGTGCCACCAGCAATAGTAATCAGCCCCAGCATTTT. The chain combines TRBV15 with TRBJ1-5, with D unresolved. CDR1 is LNHNV, CDR2 YYDKDF, per germline (reference sequence). Trimming took off 4 bases at V and 4 bases at J, with 5 bases between the two ends. CDR3 length equals 12 residues.

This clone has only a few counts. This chain connects TRBV30 to TRBJ2-5; TRBD1 aligns across 9 bases. The ends lost 3 bases at V and 4 bases at J; junction bases unmatched: 9. The CDR3 has 15 residues. Germline loops: CDR1 GTSNPN, CDR2 SVGIG (reference sequence). The CDR3: CAWSFSGTGRETQYF. The CDR3 coding sequence is TGTGCCTGGAGCTTTTCCGGGACAGGGCGAGAGACCCAGTACTTC.

The CDR3 region is CASSLTQSYEQYF. The CDR3 region has the DNA TGTGCCAGCAGCTTAACACAGTCCTACGAGCAGTACTTC. The chain has TRBV7-2 and TRBJ2-7; no clear D. The V end lost 2 bases, the J end lost 1 base, and 6 bases lay between the germline ends. This CDR3 is built from 13 residues. Germline loops: CDR1 SGHTA, CDR2 FQGNSA. Full variable domain (missing parts from reference TRBV7-2 and TRBJ2-7): GAGVSQSPSNKVTEKGKDVELRCDPISGHTALYWYRQSLGQGLEFLIYFQGNSAPDKSGLPSDRFSAERTGGSVSTLTIQRTQQEDSAVYLCASSLTQSYEQYFGPGTRLTVT.

V is TRBV2 and J is TRBJ2-7; 7 bases map to TRBD1. Germline CDR1 and CDR2: SNHLY and FYNNEI. This CDR3 has 15 amino acids. J was trimmed by 2 bases and V by 5 bases; bases with no gene match: 9. Here the CDR3 DNA reads TGTGCCAGCAGTCAACGACAGGGTCTTGCCTACGAGCAGTACTTC. Residues: CASSQRQGLAYEQYF.

The rearrangement uses TRBV4-1 and TRBJ2-1; 15 nucleotides match TRBD2. V trimming: 1 base; J trimming: 2 bases; junction bases outside the gene matches: 9. Looked up from germline, CDR1 is MGHRA and CDR2 is YSYEKL. The CDR3 extends over 20 amino acids. The CDR3 loop reads CASSQGDGLAGGPAYNEQFF. DNA of the CDR3: TGCGCCAGCAGCCAAGGAGACGGACTAGCGGGAGGGCCCGCCTACAATGAGCAGTTCTTC.

The chain combines TRBV4-3 with TRBJ1-4; perhaps TRBD1 as D (5 bases). Trimming left V 0 bases short and J 10 bases short, with 9 bases between. The V gene's germline CDR1 is LGHNA and CDR2 YSLEER. The CDR3 contains 13 residues. The CDR3 spells CASSQEGVGKLFF. The DNA of the CDR3 is TGCGCCAGCAGCCAAGAAGGGGTGGGAAAACTGTTTTTT.

The chain employs TRBV7-2 and TRBJ2-1; 8 positions match TRBD1. The CDR3 extends over 14 amino acids. Germline CDR1 reads SGHTA; CDR2 reads FQGNSA. Trimming removed 5 bases from V and 8 bases from J; junction bases left unmatched: 8. In DNA, the CDR3 is TGTGCCAGCAGCCCCCGGACAGGGTGGGATGAGCAGTTCTTC. Translating it yields CASSPRTGWDEQFF.

This chain joins TRBV19 and TRBJ1-6; 12 bases fit TRBD1. The CDR3 sequence is 16 residues long. Trimming removed 4 bases from V and 8 bases from J; junction bases left unmatched: 6. The germline V gene encodes CDR1 LNHDA and CDR2 SQIVND (reference sequence). The CDR3 nucleotides are TGTGCCAGTAGTACCGGGACAGGGGGCGGTTATTCACCCCTCCACTTT. Its translation: CASSTGTGGGYSPLHF.

The rearrangement uses TRBV9 and TRBJ1-2; 9 bases are a match to TRBD1. The CDR3 loop spans 14 amino acids. J lost 4 bases, V lost 2 bases, and 3 bases had no gene match. Germline V gene lookup returns CDR1 SGDLS and CDR2 YYNGEE. CDR3 loop: CASSVRTGAYGYTF. The CDR3 region has the DNA TGTGCCAGCAGCGTTAGGACAGGGGCCTATGGCTACACCTTC.

The chain recombines TRBV7-2 with TRBJ2-2; 8 bases fit TRBD2. V lost 2 bases, J lost 6 bases, and 11 bases stayed unmatched. The CDR3 has 17 amino acids. Germline-derived CDR1 and CDR2 are SGHTA and FQGNSA. The CDR3 loop reads CASSLWVTGGPAGELFF. Written as DNA, the CDR3 is TGTGCCAGCAGCTTATGGGTTACGGGAGGGCCGGCCGGGGAGCTGTTTTTT.

The V and J genes are TRBV19 and TRBJ2-7; no clear D gene. Germline-derived CDR1 and CDR2 are LNHDA and SQIVND (reference sequence). CDR3 length equals 11 residues. The V end lost 6 bases, the J end lost 6 bases, and 9 bases lay between the germline ends. The CDR3 DNA reads as TGTGCCAGTAGCCCCGGTCGCGAGCAGTACTTC. Protein sequence: CASSPGREQYF.

This chain links TRBV5-6 with TRBJ2-7; 8 bases fit TRBD1. Germline CDR1 SGHDT, CDR2 YYEEEE. V trimming: 3 bases; J trimming: 2 bases; junction bases outside the gene matches: 4. This CDR3 has 14 amino acids. The CDR3 loop reads CASSWGQDPYEQYF. The CDR3 DNA sequence: TGTGCCAGCAGCTGGGGACAGGACCCCTACGAGCAGTACTTC. The entire variable domain, with the rest obtained from reference TRBV5-6 and TRBJ2-7, is as follows: DAGVTQSPTHLIKTRGQQVTLRCSPKSGHDTVSWYQQALGQGPQFIFQYYEEEERQRGNFPDRFSGHQFPNYSSELNVNALLLGDSALYLCASSWGQDPYEQYFGPGTRLTVT.

This sequence joins TRBV6-6 and TRBJ1-1; D uncertain. The CDR3 runs to 15 residues. V dropped 2 bases and J dropped 4 bases, with 14 bases sitting between them. Germline assignment: CDR1 MNHNY and CDR2 SVGAGI (reference sequence). The CDR3 loop is CASSYDRPTGTEAFF. The CDR3 DNA is TGTGCCAGCAGTTACGATCGTCCGACGGGCACTGAAGCTTTCTTT.

This clone was seen a few times. The genes are TRBV12-3 or TRBV12-4 and TRBJ1-1, with D unresolved. V was clipped by 5 bases and J by 3 bases, with 10 bases between them. There are 13 residues in the CDR3. Written as DNA, the CDR3 is TGTGCCAGCAGTCGGCTCCGGGACACTGAAGCTTTCTTT. Translated: CASSRLRDTEAFF.

This clone appeared a single time. This rearrangement joins TRBV5-4 to TRBJ1-4; 9 positions agree with TRBD1. CDR3 length equals 16 residues. The V and J ends lost 4 bases and 2 bases, in that order; junction bases with no gene match: 6. The V gene's germline CDR1 is SGHNT and CDR2 YYREEE (reference sequence). The CDR3 region has the DNA TGTGCCAGCAGCGGAGCCGGGACAGGGACTAATGAAAAACTGTTTTTT. Translating it yields CASSGAGTGTNEKLFF.

The chain links TRBV4-3 to TRBJ1-1; no firm D call. The CDR3 runs to 15 residues. V was cut by 0 bases and J by 1 base, with 9 bases left in between. Looked up from germline, CDR1 is LGHNA and CDR2 is YSLEER. CDR3 protein: CASSQDSAGNTEAFF. The CDR3 region has the DNA TGCGCCAGCAGCCAAGATTCGGCGGGGAACACTGAAGCTTTCTTT.

The chain uses TRBV7-9 and TRBJ1-2; possibly TRBD1 for D (5 bases). Germline loops: CDR1 SEHNR, CDR2 FQNEAQ (reference sequence). V lost 1 base and J 0 bases, leaving 9 bases between the germline ends. The CDR3 totals 15 residues. The CDR3 nucleotides read TGTGCCAGCAGCTTAGTTGACAGAGCTAACTATGGCTACACCTTC. This translates into CASSLVDRANYGYTF.

As concerns this clone: In the same sample, other DNA sequences code for this CDR3. V usage is TRBV30 and J usage is TRBJ1-1; perhaps TRBD1 as D (5 bases). Trimming shortened V by 2 bases and J by 8 bases, and 9 bases separated the two germline ends. This CDR3 is 11 amino acids long. CDR1 and CDR2 from the germline V gene are GTSNPN and SVGIG (reference sequence). The CDR3 DNA is TGTGCCTGGAGTCCGAACAGGGAAGCTTTCTTT. Residues: CAWSPNREAFF.

V is TRBV5-1 and J is TRBJ1-1, with 8 bases lining up with TRBD1. The germline V gene has CDR1 SGHRS and CDR2 YFSETQ. The CDR3 spans 16 residues. V was pared by 3 bases and J by 0 bases, with 7 bases of the junction left unmatched. The CDR3, as DNA: TGCGCCAGCAGCTCTACCTGGACAGGGATGAACACTGAAGCTTTCTTT. This gives the protein CASSSTWTGMNTEAFF.

This chain connects TRBV12-3 or TRBV12-4 to TRBJ2-2, with D maybe TRBD2 (5 bases). V lost 6 bases and J 6 bases, leaving 8 bases between the germline ends. This CDR3 spans 12 amino acids. Written as DNA, the CDR3 is TGTGCCAGCAGAACTAGGGCCGGGGAGCTGTTTTTT. Protein: CASRTRAGELFF.

This clone is a singleton in its sample. The rearrangement links TRBV13 to TRBJ2-2, with 8 positions matching TRBD2. The V gene's germline CDR1 is PRHDT and CDR2 FYEKMQ (reference sequence). V shed 2 bases and J 4 bases; nucleotides not matched to a gene: 9. The CDR3 has 17 amino acids. CDR3 sequence: CASSLFVQRGSTGELFF. The DNA for the CDR3 is TGTGCCAGCAGCTTATTCGTCCAGCGGGGGAGCACCGGGGAGCTGTTTTTT.

The chain has TRBV19 and TRBJ1-5; 9 bases fit TRBD1. Unmatched junction bases numbered 7, after V lost 5 bases and J lost 8 bases. The CDR3 has 14 amino acids. Germline CDR1 is LNHDA and CDR2 is SQIVND (reference sequence). The CDR3 protein is CASSVQGAWEPQHF. The CDR3 coding sequence is TGTGCCAGTAGTGTACAGGGGGCTTGGGAGCCCCAGCATTTT.

V gene TRBV24-1 combines with J gene TRBJ2-6; D call uncertain. V gave up 3 bases and J gave up 0 bases, with 8 bases separating them. From germline, CDR1 is KGHDR and CDR2 SFDVKD. The CDR3 is 16 residues long. CDR3 sequence reads: CATSDGANSGANVLTF. CDR3 in DNA: TGTGCCACCAGTGATGGAGCGAACTCTGGGGCCAACGTCCTGACTTTC.